One and the same sample provided the 21 T cell receptor beta chains below, sequenced in a study of T cell responses to AZD1222 COVID-19 vaccine. TCRdb's table, derived via immunoSEQ multiplex PCR, lists solely in-frame clones and lacks some. This table holds about 130,000 clones, 65% to 90% found once. The sequenced sample was peripheral blood, obtained on day 0 of AZD1222 vaccination. The source of these receptors is an adult in good health.

This clone has only a few counts. The V and J genes are TRBV7-2 and TRBJ2-1, with D perhaps matching TRBD1 or TRBD2 (5 bases each). The V gene's germline CDR1 is SGHTA and CDR2 FQGNSA. The CDR3 totals 15 residues. The germline V and J ends were trimmed by 4 bases and 2 bases, with 12 bases remaining between them. The chain's CDR3 is CASSSMPGPYNEQFF. The CDR3 DNA follows: TGTGCCAGCAGCTCAATGCCGGGGCCCTACAATGAGCAGTTCTTC.

The V call is TRBV24-1, the J call TRBJ2-2; TRBD1 agrees at 8 bases. There are 20 residues in the CDR3. Per the germline V gene, CDR1 is KGHDR and CDR2 is SFDVKD. J gave up 2 bases and V 0 bases, and 13 bases lay outside the gene matches. CDR3 in amino acids: CATSDLPSQGGAGNTGELFF. The CDR3 DNA reads as TGTGCCACCAGTGATTTGCCCTCACAGGGGGGTGCCGGTAACACCGGGGAGCTGTTTTTT.

The chain couples TRBV10-3 to TRBJ1-4, with 9 nucleotides matching TRBD1. The CDR3 loop spans 15 amino acids. J lost 8 bases, V lost 2 bases, and 6 bases had no gene match. Looked up from germline, CDR1 is ENHRY and CDR2 is SYGVKD. CDR3 residues: CAISEPTGGREKLFF. The DNA of the CDR3 is TGTGCCATCAGTGAGCCGACAGGGGGAAGGGAAAAACTGTTTTTT.

The gene calls are TRBV28 and TRBJ2-2; D unresolved. Trimming removed 3 bases from V and 6 bases from J, with 14 bases in between. Germline V CDR1 and CDR2: MDHEN, SYDVKM. This CDR3 is built from 15 residues. In nucleotides, the CDR3 is TGTGCCAGCAGTTTTTTTCGGGTGTTGGCCGGGGAGCTGTTTTTT. It translates to CASSFFRVLAGELFF. The full variable domain, rest sourced from reference TRBV28 and TRBJ2-2, is DVKVTQSSRYLVKRTGEKVFLECVQDMDHENMFWYRQDPGLGLRLIYFSYDVKMKEKGDIPEGYSVSREKKERFSLILESASTNQTSMYLCASSFFRVLAGELFFGEGSRLTVL.

The chain is built from TRBV11-2 and TRBJ2-7; D gene uncertain. The CDR3 spans 13 residues. Trimming took off 1 base at V and 5 bases at J, with 9 bases between the two ends. Germline V lookup: CDR1 SGHAT, CDR2 FQNNGV. In DNA form, the CDR3 reads TGTGCCAGCAGCTTAGTCGGAGACCACGAGCAGTACTTC. It codes for CASSLVGDHEQYF.

V and J are TRBV4-3 and TRBJ2-7, with TRBD1 matching over 7 bases. The germline V gene has CDR1 LGHNA and CDR2 YSLEER. The CDR3 covers 15 residues. V trimming: 4 bases; J trimming: 0 bases; junction bases outside the gene matches: 6. This CDR3 reads CASSRGTESSYEQYF. The DNA of the CDR3 is TGCGCCAGCAGCCGGGGGACAGAGAGCTCCTACGAGCAGTACTTC.

The rearrangement joins TRBV20-1 to TRBJ1-2; 9 bases agree with TRBD1. The V and J ends lost 3 bases and 4 bases, in that order; junction bases with no gene match: 6. The CDR3 runs 14 residues. CDR1 and CDR2 (germline): DFQATT, SNEGSKA (reference sequence). The CDR3 DNA follows: TGCAGTGCTAGTCAGGGACAGGGCCTCTATGGCTACACCTTC. Residues: CSASQGQGLYGYTF.

The J gene is TRBJ1-5, the V gene TRBV19; the D is unclear. This CDR3 comprises 14 residues. Germline assignment: CDR1 LNHDA and CDR2 SQIVND (reference sequence). V lost 4 bases, J lost 0 bases, and 7 bases lay in between. In DNA form, the CDR3 reads TGTGCCAGTAGTACGTTTAATAGCAATCAGCCCCAGCATTTT. Translated, it gives CASSTFNSNQPQHF. The variable domain in full, with the rest retrieved from reference TRBV19 and TRBJ1-5, is DGGITQSPKYLFRKEGQNVTLSCEQNLNHDAMYWYRQDPGQGLRLIYYSQIVNDFQKGDIAEGYSVSREKKESFPLTVTSAQKNPTAFYLCASSTFNSNQPQHFGDGTRLSIL.

The chain recombines TRBV28 with TRBJ2-7; D is undetermined. Germline assignment: CDR1 MDHEN and CDR2 SYDVKM. The CDR3 totals 12 residues. Trimming left V 6 bases short and J 4 bases short, with 10 bases between. The CDR3 loop reads CASRLGEYEQYF. In nucleotides, the CDR3 is TGTGCCAGCAGATTAGGTGAATACGAGCAGTACTTC. Full variable domain (outside the CDR3, taken from reference TRBV28 and TRBJ2-7): DVKVTQSSRYLVKRTGEKVFLECVQDMDHENMFWYRQDPGLGLRLIYFSYDVKMKEKGDIPEGYSVSREKKERFSLILESASTNQTSMYLCASRLGEYEQYFGPGTRLTVT.

The chain uses TRBV11-3 and TRBJ2-7; the match to TRBD1 covers 7 bases. CDR1 SGHNT and CDR2 YENEEA come from the germline V gene. J was trimmed by 6 bases and V by 5 bases; bases with no gene match: 10. The CDR3 is 14 residues long. CDR3 sequence: CASSLYGTDSEQYF. The DNA for the CDR3 is TGTGCCAGCAGCCTGTACGGGACAGACTCCGAGCAGTACTTC.

The gene calls are TRBV30 and TRBJ2-2; 8 positions match TRBD2. CDR1 and CDR2 from the germline V gene are GTSNPN and SVGIG (reference sequence). The V gene end was trimmed by 0 bases and the J gene end by 1 base; junction bases not matched to a gene: 1. The CDR3 length is 15 residues. The CDR3 protein is CAWSVLAENTGELFF. The CDR3 DNA is TGTGCCTGGAGTGTACTAGCGGAGAACACCGGGGAGCTGTTTTTT.

This clone appeared a single time. The chain employs TRBV11-3 and TRBJ2-7, with D tentatively TRBD1 or TRBD2 (5 bases each). CDR1 and CDR2 (germline): SGHNT, YENEEA. This CDR3 has 15 residues. Trimming removed 0 bases at V and 5 bases at J, with 14 bases between. The CDR3 protein is CASSLDQGEENEQYF. The CDR3 DNA follows: TGTGCCAGCAGCTTAGATCAGGGAGAGGAGAACGAGCAGTACTTC.

This clone was observed once. The chain employs TRBV5-1 and TRBJ1-2; D not certain. The CDR3 has 13 residues. V was trimmed by 0 bases and J by 4 bases, leaving 7 bases between them. Germline V gene sequence: CDR1 SGHRS, CDR2 YFSETQ. CDR3 nucleotides: TGCGCCAGCAGCTTGGAAGTACCCTATGGCTACACCTTC. It encodes CASSLEVPYGYTF.

In its sample, this clone was seen many times. The rearrangement uses TRBV6-1 and TRBJ2-7; tentative D call: TRBD2 (6 bases). CDR3 length equals 17 residues. Deletions cut 2 bases from V and 4 bases from J, with 21 bases between. The V gene's germline CDR1 is MNHNS and CDR2 SASEGT. The CDR3 reads CASSESAAGSSRYEQYF. The DNA of the CDR3 is TGTGCCAGCAGTGAATCTGCCGCCGGGAGTTCGAGATACGAGCAGTACTTC.

The rearrangement joins TRBV9 to TRBJ1-5; 9 bases fit TRBD1. The CDR3 has 14 residues. The germline V gene has CDR1 SGDLS and CDR2 YYNGEE. Trimming cost V 4 bases and J 6 bases; bases outside gene matches: 5. The CDR3 DNA reads as TGTGCCAGCAGCCTAGGACAGGGGAGTCAGCCCCAGCATTTT. Protein sequence: CASSLGQGSQPQHF.

V usage is TRBV10-3 and J usage is TRBJ2-7; D is possibly TRBD2 (7 bases). V lost 4 bases to trimming and J lost 1 base, with 26 bases between them. The CDR3 loop spans 19 amino acids. CDR1 and CDR2 (germline): ENHRY, SYGVKD. CDR3 nucleotide sequence: TGTGCCATCAGTGTACGGGGGGCTGGCGGGGTAATGGTGTCCTACGAGCAGTACTTC. Its translation is CAISVRGAGGVMVSYEQYF.

The V gene is TRBV19, the J gene TRBJ1-1, with no clear D. V shed 5 bases and J shed 2 bases, with 6 bases lying between them. CDR3 length: 12 residues. CDR1 is LNHDA and CDR2 is SQIVND in the germline V gene (reference sequence). The CDR3 reads CASSRGNTEAFF. CDR3 DNA: TGTGCCAGTAGTCGGGGAAACACTGAAGCTTTCTTT. Full variable domain (rest looked up from reference TRBV19 and TRBJ1-1): DGGITQSPKYLFRKEGQNVTLSCEQNLNHDAMYWYRQDPGQGLRLIYYSQIVNDFQKGDIAEGYSVSREKKESFPLTVTSAQKNPTAFYLCASSRGNTEAFFGQGTRLTVV.

Details on this clone: The same CDR3 can be traced to other DNA sequences in this sample. V usage is TRBV7-2 and J usage is TRBJ2-3; D unresolved. The V gene's germline CDR1 is SGHTA and CDR2 FQGNSA. This CDR3 contains 13 residues. V was pared by 1 base and J by 4 bases, with 6 bases between. CDR3 nucleotide sequence: TGTGCCAGCAGCTTAGGAGCCCCAGATACGCAGTATTTT. As protein: CASSLGAPDTQYF.

J is TRBJ1-2 and V is TRBV28; 7 bases are a match to TRBD1. Per germline, CDR1 MDHEN and CDR2 SYDVKM. V shed 7 bases, J shed 4 bases, and the junction held 9 bases outside the gene matches. The length of the CDR3 is 14 residues. CDR3 coding DNA: TGTGCCAGCAAGAGACAGGGAGGAAGCTATGGCTACACCTTC. Protein: CASKRQGGSYGYTF.

In the case of this clone: Other DNA variants within this sample encode the same CDR3. The CDR3 DNA is TGTGCCAGCAGCAGGACAGGGAACACTGAAGCTTTCTTT. Its translation is CASSRTGNTEAFF. The J gene is TRBJ1-1, the V gene TRBV7-3; TRBD1 matches at 7 bases. Looked up from germline, CDR1 is SGHTA and CDR2 is FQGTGA. The CDR3 has 13 residues. V lost 5 bases to trimming and J lost 1 base; unmatched junction nucleotides: 1.

This chain joins TRBV6-6 and TRBJ1-3; a weak D match, TRBD1 (5 bases). Per germline, CDR1 MNHNY and CDR2 SVGAGI (reference sequence). The CDR3 is 14 amino acids. V gave up 5 bases and J gave up 3 bases, with 11 bases separating them. In DNA form, the CDR3 reads TGTGCCAGCAGTCCCGCGACAGTTGGAAACACCATATATTTT. This gives the protein CASSPATVGNTIYF.